This T cell receptor beta chain originates from a study of blood T cell repertoires in COVID-19. Study information: Nucleic acid was either cDNA or gDNA, and it came from T cells, B-cell-depleted T cells, or PBMCs.

The assay was immunoSEQ multiplex PCR, and TCRdb's table has in-frame clones only and misses some. The profile shows around 85,000 clones, 80% to 90% of them singletons. Individuals aged 18 to 89 years were recruited from 24 US areas. Cohorts were determined from participant-reported clinical history. The CDR3 sequence is 13 residues long. V lost 10 bases, J lost 5 bases, and 18 bases lay in between. Germline assignment: CDR1 SGHAT and CDR2 FQDESV (reference sequence). This clonotype was obtained from a woman aged 45-59 years with acute COVID-19. V gene TRBV11-1 combines with J gene TRBJ2-7, with D possibly matching TRBD2 (5 bases). Sequencing was carried out using PBMCs or T cells enriched from blood (not recorded which). DNA for the CDR3: TGTGCCACCAAGCGGACCCCATGGGACGAGCAGTACTTC. The encoded protein is CATKRTPWDEQYF. Combining the CDR3 with reference TRBV11-1 and TRBJ2-7 gives the whole variable domain EAEVAQSPRYKITEKSQAVAFWCDPISGHATLYWYRQILGQGPELLVQFQDESVVDDSQLPKDRFSAERLKGVDSTLKIQPAELGDSAMYLCATKRTPWDEQYFGPGTRLTVT.